This T cell receptor (beta chain) derives from a study of blood T cell repertoires in COVID-19. For the study at large: Sites in the United States, Italy and Spain provided acute and convalescent COVID-19 samples. The analysed material was cDNA or gDNA that came from T cells, B-cell-depleted T cells, or PBMCs.

In the source study's methods: It was from reference gene primer amplification that nucleated cell counts were estimated. Produced via immunoSEQ multiplex PCR; TCRdb's table is partial and in-frame only. That table furnishes V, J and clone size, whereas the DNA furnished D and trimming. The data hold approximately 130,000 clones, with about 86% observed a single time. With 5 bases removed from V and 0 bases from J, the gap between germline ends came to 12 bases. The germline gives CDR1 LGHDT, CDR2 YNNKEL (reference sequence). This CDR3 region has 15 residues. The chain recombines TRBV3-1 (or the pseudogene TRBV3-2) with TRBJ2-3; D may be TRBD1 (6 bases). Material for sequencing was peripheral blood. This clonotype was sampled from a woman aged 50 to 60 with acute or convalescent COVID-19. The CDR3 DNA follows: TGTGCCAGCAGCACGAGGACAGCTAGCACAGATACGCAGTATTTT. This codes for CASSTRTASTDTQYF.